Following are 16 T cell receptor beta chains from one sample sequenced in a study of cytomegalovirus exposure and HLA in healthy donors. Assay: immunoSEQ multiplex PCR; the TCRdb copy retains only in-frame clones and omits some. The data contain 250,000 to 350,000 clones, 88% of them singletons. The sample taken for sequencing was PBMCs. These TCRs come from a young man in good health and CMV-seronegative.

The chain couples TRBV29-1 to TRBJ2-1; TRBD2 agrees at 10 bases. Germline CDR1 and CDR2: SQVTM and ANQGSEA. The CDR3 totals 15 residues. J gave up 10 bases and V 3 bases, and 12 bases lay outside the gene matches. CDR3 DNA sequence: TGCAGCGTTGATTTGCCAGCGGGGGGGCCCAGGGAGCAGTTCTTC. It translates to CSVDLPAGGPREQFF.

The CDR3 sequence is CASRDSGSYEQYF. The CDR3 DNA reads as TGTGCCAGCAGGGACTCCGGCTCCTACGAGCAGTACTTC. The gene calls are TRBV2 and TRBJ2-7, with D possibly TRBD2 on 5 matching bases. The germline CDR1 and CDR2 sequences are SNHLY and FYNNEI. This CDR3 is built from 13 residues. The V end lost 6 bases, the J end lost 0 bases, and 9 bases lay between the germline ends.

The rearrangement links TRBV2 to TRBJ2-3; 10 nucleotides match TRBD2. The CDR3 totals 17 residues. Germline lookup yields CDR1 SNHLY and CDR2 FYNNEI. J lost 6 bases, V lost 4 bases, and 13 bases had no gene match. CDR3 amino acids: CASSGPGTSARADTQYF. Written as DNA, the CDR3 is TGTGCCAGCAGTGGGCCCGGGACTAGCGCGAGGGCGGATACGCAGTATTTT.

This chain joins TRBV13 and TRBJ1-2; D might be TRBD1 (5 bases). The CDR3 covers 16 residues. V was shortened by 5 bases and J by 5 bases, with 21 bases between the two germline ends. CDR1 is PRHDT, CDR2 FYEKMQ, per germline (reference sequence). This chain's CDR3 is CASSLRGGRLVYGYTF. CDR3 nucleotide sequence: TGTGCCAGCAGCCTACGGGGGGGGAGACTCGTATATGGCTACACCTTC.

V is TRBV6-5 and J is TRBJ1-4; D remains unclear. Per the germline V gene, CDR1 is MNHEY and CDR2 is SVGAGI. The CDR3 length is 14 residues. The V end lost 2 bases, the J end lost 8 bases, and 12 bases lay between the germline ends. The CDR3 reads CASSYLGIGEKLFF. The CDR3 nucleotides read TGTGCCAGCAGTTACCTCGGGATTGGAGAAAAACTGTTTTTT.

The DNA for the CDR3 is TGTGCCAGCAGTGGAATCCGGGGGACCCCCAATGAGCAGTTCTTC. Residues: CASSGIRGTPNEQFF. The genes are TRBV2 and TRBJ2-1, with a possible D match to TRBD2 (6 bases). V lost 4 bases and J 6 bases, leaving 16 bases between the germline ends. Germline values: CDR1 SNHLY, CDR2 FYNNEI. The CDR3 spans 15 residues.

A note on this clone: The sample carries other DNA sequences with the same CDR3. CDR3 sequence reads: CASSLGLAGGTGELFF. CDR3 DNA sequence: TGTGCCAGCAGCTTGGGTCTAGCGGGGGGTACCGGGGAGCTGTTTTTT. The gene calls are TRBV5-4 and TRBJ2-2, with TRBD2 identical over 11 bases. After removal of 0 bases from V and 5 bases from J, the junction contained 3 bases not matched to a gene. Per germline, CDR1 SGHNT and CDR2 YYREEE (reference sequence). CDR3 length: 16 residues.

J is TRBJ1-1 and V is TRBV4-1; 9 bases agree with TRBD1. Germline V gene lookup returns CDR1 MGHRA and CDR2 YSYEKL. V gave up 3 bases and J gave up 1 base; unmatched junction bases: 3. This CDR3 comprises 15 residues. CDR3 nucleotide sequence: TGCGCCAGCAGCCACAAGGGACAGGGGAACACTGAAGCTTTCTTT. The encoded protein is CASSHKGQGNTEAFF.

The CDR3: CASRQQGAGYGYTF. CDR3 coding DNA: TGTGCCAGCAGGCAACAGGGGGCTGGCTATGGCTACACCTTC. This sequence joins TRBV6-6 and TRBJ1-2; 9 bases match TRBD1. This CDR3 contains 14 residues. Germline V gene sequence: CDR1 MNHNY, CDR2 SVGAGI (reference sequence). V shed 6 bases, J shed 4 bases, and the junction held 6 bases outside the gene matches.

V gene TRBV7-2 combines with J gene TRBJ2-3; TRBD2 agrees at 13 bases. Germline trimming cut 4 bases from V and 1 base from J; bases unmatched to any gene: 2. The CDR3 consists of 16 residues. CDR1 is SGHTA, CDR2 FQGNSA, per germline. Here the CDR3 reads CASSYGLAGGTDTQYF. CDR3 bases: TGTGCCAGCAGCTACGGACTAGCGGGGGGCACAGATACGCAGTATTTT.

This chain connects TRBV11-3 to TRBJ2-1; tentatively, D is TRBD2 (5 bases). Trimming removed 0 bases at V and 3 bases at J, with 9 bases between. This CDR3 region has 15 residues. Germline V gene data show CDR1 as SGHNT and CDR2 as YENEEA. The CDR3 nucleotides read TGTGCCAGCAGCTTAGACGCCGGGAACTACAATGAGCAGTTCTTC. Amino acid sequence: CASSLDAGNYNEQFF.

CDR3 in amino acids: CASSPAQTSGGTDTQYF. The CDR3 DNA follows: TGCGCCAGCAGCCCCGCCCAGACTAGCGGGGGCACAGATACGCAGTATTTT. The V call is TRBV4-1, the J call TRBJ2-3; the match to TRBD2 covers 11 bases. This CDR3 is 17 amino acids long. Trimming cost V 4 bases and J 1 base; bases outside gene matches: 7. Germline CDR1 MGHRA, CDR2 YSYEKL.

The chain joins TRBV6-5 to TRBJ1-5; no reliable D call. Trimming left V 0 bases short and J 5 bases short, with 11 bases between. Germline V gives CDR1 MNHEY, CDR2 SVGAGI. The CDR3 is 15 residues long. CDR3 nucleotide sequence: TGTGCCAGCAGTTACTCGAAGGAGGACCATCAGCCCCAGCATTTT. It codes for CASSYSKEDHQPQHF.

J is TRBJ1-5 and V is TRBV4-1, with 9 nucleotides matching TRBD1. The ends lost 4 bases at V and 4 bases at J; junction bases unmatched: 8. Per the germline V gene, CDR1 is MGHRA and CDR2 is YSYEKL. The CDR3 runs to 16 residues. CDR3 sequence reads: CASSLGTGSLNQPQHF. The CDR3 DNA is TGCGCCAGCAGCCTTGGGACAGGGAGCTTGAATCAGCCCCAGCATTTT.

As concerns this clone: The same CDR3 can be traced to other DNA sequences in this sample. The chain links TRBV2 to TRBJ1-5, with 7 bases matching TRBD1. Germline V gene data show CDR1 as SNHLY and CDR2 as FYNNEI. V lost 4 bases and J lost 6; bases outside the gene matches: 3. The CDR3 sequence is 13 residues long. The CDR3 region has the DNA TGTGCCAGCAGTGGACAGGGAGGTCAGCCCCAGCATTTT. It yields the protein CASSGQGGQPQHF.

The J gene is TRBJ1-2, the V gene TRBV7-9; weak D call: TRBD1 (5 bases). The germline V gene encodes CDR1 SEHNR and CDR2 FQNEAQ (reference sequence). The V end lost 4 bases, the J end lost 1 base, and 7 bases lay between the germline ends. This CDR3 is 13 amino acids long. The CDR3 coding sequence is TGTGCCAGCAGCTCGGGGGTTAACTATGGCTACACCTTC. This sequence encodes CASSSGVNYGYTF.